The clone carrying this T cell receptor (beta chain) appeared a single time. Its antigen is still unknown. The data are from a study of T cell responses to AZD1222 COVID-19 vaccine. Study-wide points: Reportedly, nearly half the spike-specific TCRs target unmutated variant regions.

Generated by immunoSEQ multiplex PCR, the TCRdb table keeps only in-frame clones and is missing some. The sample includes about 160,000 clones, around 94% of them seen just once. The starting material was peripheral blood, obtained 28 days after the second AZD1222 dose. The source is an adult who received the AZD1222 COVID-19 vaccine.

The CDR3: CASSYEVLGGYTF. The CDR3 nucleotides read TGTGCCAGCAGTTACGAGGTCCTAGGGGGCTACACCTTC. The genes are TRBV6-5 and TRBJ1-2; D is unclear. Trimming took off 2 bases at V and 8 bases at J, with 12 bases between the two ends. The CDR3 totals 13 residues. Per germline, CDR1 MNHEY and CDR2 SVGAGI.